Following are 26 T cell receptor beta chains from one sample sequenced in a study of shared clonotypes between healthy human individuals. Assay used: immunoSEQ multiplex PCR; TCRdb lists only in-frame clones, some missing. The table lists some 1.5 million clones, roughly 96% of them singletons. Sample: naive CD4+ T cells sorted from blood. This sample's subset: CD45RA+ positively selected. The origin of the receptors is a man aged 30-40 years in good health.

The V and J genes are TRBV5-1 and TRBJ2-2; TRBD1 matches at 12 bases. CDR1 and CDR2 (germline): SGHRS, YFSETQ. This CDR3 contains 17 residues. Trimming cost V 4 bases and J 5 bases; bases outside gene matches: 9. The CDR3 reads CASSTGQGALGTGELFF. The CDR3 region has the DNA TGCGCCAGCAGCACGGGACAGGGGGCGCTGGGGACCGGGGAGCTGTTTTTT. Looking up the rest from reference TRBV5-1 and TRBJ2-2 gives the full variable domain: KAGVTQTPRYLIKTRGQQVTLSCSPISGHRSVSWYQQTPGQGLQFLFEYFSETQRNKGNFPGRFSGRQFSNSRSEMNVSTLELGDSALYLCASSTGQGALGTGELFFGEGSRLTVL.

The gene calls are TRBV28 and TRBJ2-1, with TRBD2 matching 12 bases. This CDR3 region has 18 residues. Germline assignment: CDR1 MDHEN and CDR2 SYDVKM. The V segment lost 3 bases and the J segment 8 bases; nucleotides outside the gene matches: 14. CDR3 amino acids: CASSLGLAGGPVPDEQFF. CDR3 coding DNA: TGTGCCAGCAGTTTGGGTCTAGCGGGAGGGCCAGTCCCGGATGAGCAGTTCTTC. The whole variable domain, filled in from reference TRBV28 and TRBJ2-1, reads DVKVTQSSRYLVKRTGEKVFLECVQDMDHENMFWYRQDPGLGLRLIYFSYDVKMKEKGDIPEGYSVSREKKERFSLILESASTNQTSMYLCASSLGLAGGPVPDEQFFGPGTRLTVL.

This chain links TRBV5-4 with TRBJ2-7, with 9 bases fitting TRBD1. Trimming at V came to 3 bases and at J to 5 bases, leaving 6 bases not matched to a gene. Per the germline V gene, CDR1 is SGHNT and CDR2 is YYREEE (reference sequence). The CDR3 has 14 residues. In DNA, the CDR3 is TGTGCCAGCAGCTATGGACAGGGGTTGGACGAGCAGTACTTC. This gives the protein CASSYGQGLDEQYF.

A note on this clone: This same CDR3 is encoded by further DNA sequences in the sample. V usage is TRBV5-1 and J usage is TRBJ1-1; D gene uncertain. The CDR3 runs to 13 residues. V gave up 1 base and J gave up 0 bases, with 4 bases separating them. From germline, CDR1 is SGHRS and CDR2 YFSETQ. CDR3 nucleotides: TGCGCCAGCAGCTTGAGTTTGAACACTGAAGCTTTCTTT. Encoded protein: CASSLSLNTEAFF.

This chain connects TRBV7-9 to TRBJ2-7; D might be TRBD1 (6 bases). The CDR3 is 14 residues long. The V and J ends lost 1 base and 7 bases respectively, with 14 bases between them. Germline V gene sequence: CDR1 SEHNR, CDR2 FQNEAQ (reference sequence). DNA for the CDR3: TGTGCCAGCAGCTTAGGGGGACAAATCATAGAGCAGTACTTC. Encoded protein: CASSLGGQIIEQYF.

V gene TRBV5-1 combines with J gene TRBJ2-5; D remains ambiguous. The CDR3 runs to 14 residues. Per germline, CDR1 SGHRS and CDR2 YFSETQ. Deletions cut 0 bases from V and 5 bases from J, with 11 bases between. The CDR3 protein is CASSLVGNGETQYF. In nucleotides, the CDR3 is TGCGCCAGCAGCTTGGTGGGCAACGGGGAGACCCAGTACTTC.

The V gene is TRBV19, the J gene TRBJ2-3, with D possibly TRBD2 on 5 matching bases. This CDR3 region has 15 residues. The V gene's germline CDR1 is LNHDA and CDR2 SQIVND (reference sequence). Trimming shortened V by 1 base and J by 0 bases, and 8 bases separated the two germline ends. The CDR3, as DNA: TGTGCCAGTAGTATAGCGAGCGGCAGCACAGATACGCAGTATTTT. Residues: CASSIASGSTDTQYF.

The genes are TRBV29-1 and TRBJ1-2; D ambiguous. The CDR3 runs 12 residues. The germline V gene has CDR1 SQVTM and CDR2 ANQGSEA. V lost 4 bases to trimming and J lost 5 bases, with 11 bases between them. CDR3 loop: CSVGWSTYGYTF. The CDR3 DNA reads TGCAGCGTTGGGTGGTCGACTTATGGCTACACCTTC.

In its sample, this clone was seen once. The CDR3 DNA reads TGTGCCAGCAGTTTTGCACGTTGGGAGGAAAAACTGTTTTTT. Its translation is CASSFARWEEKLFF. This chain joins TRBV28 and TRBJ1-4; D not resolved. This CDR3 is built from 14 residues. Germline CDR1 is MDHEN and CDR2 is SYDVKM. Trimming left V 3 bases short and J 8 bases short, with 13 bases between.

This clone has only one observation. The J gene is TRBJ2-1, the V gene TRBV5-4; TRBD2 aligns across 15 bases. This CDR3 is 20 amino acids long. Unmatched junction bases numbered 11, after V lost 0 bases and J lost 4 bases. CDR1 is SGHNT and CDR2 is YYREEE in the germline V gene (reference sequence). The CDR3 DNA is TGTGCCAGCAGCTTGGTGAGGACTAGCGGGAGGGCCGGGGATTACAATGAGCAGTTCTTC. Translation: CASSLVRTSGRAGDYNEQFF.

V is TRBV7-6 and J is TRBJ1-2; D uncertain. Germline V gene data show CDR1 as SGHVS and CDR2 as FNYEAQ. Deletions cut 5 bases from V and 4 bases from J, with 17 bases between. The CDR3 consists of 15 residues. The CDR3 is CASSGSSRKTYGYTF. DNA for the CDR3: TGTGCCAGCAGCGGGTCTTCTCGAAAGACCTATGGCTACACCTTC.

The CDR3 bases are TGTGCCAGCAGCGGGGACTCACAAGAGACCCAGTACTTC. This translates into CASSGDSQETQYF. The chain carries TRBV5-5 and TRBJ2-5; a weak D match, TRBD2 (6 bases). The CDR3 covers 13 residues. V was pared by 4 bases and J by 2 bases, with 9 bases between. Germline CDR1 SGHKS, CDR2 YYEKEE (reference sequence).

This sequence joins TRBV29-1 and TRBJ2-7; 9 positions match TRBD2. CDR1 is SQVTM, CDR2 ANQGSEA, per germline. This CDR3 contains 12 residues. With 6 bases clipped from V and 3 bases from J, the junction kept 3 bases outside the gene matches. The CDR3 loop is CSVGTSFYEQYF. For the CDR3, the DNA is TGCAGCGTCGGGACTAGCTTCTACGAGCAGTACTTC.

CDR3: CASFSMTEAFF. The CDR3, as DNA: TGTGCCAGCTTCTCGATGACTGAAGCTTTCTTT. The chain couples TRBV18 to TRBJ1-1, with D hard to call. Trimming shortened V by 7 bases and J by 5 bases, and 8 bases separated the two germline ends. Germline V gene sequence: CDR1 KGHSH, CDR2 LQKENI. The CDR3 covers 11 residues. The complete variable domain, with remaining parts taken from reference TRBV18 and TRBJ1-1, reads NAGVMQNPRHLVRRRGQEARLRCSPMKGHSHVYWYRQLPEEGLKFMVYLQKENIIDESGMPKERFSAEFPKEGPSILRIQQVVRGDSAAYFCASFSMTEAFFGQGTRLTVV.

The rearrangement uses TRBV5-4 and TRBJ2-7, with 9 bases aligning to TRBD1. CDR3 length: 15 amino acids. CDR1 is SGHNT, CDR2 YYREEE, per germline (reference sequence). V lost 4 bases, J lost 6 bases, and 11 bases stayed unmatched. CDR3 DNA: TGTGCCAGCAGCGCCGACCGGGACAGGGTGTCCGAGCAGTACTTC. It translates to CASSADRDRVSEQYF.

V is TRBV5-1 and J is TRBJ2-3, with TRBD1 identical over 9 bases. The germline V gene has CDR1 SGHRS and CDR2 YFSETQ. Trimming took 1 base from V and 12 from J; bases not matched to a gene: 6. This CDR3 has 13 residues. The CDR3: CASSLRGQGQQYF. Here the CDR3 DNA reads TGCGCCAGCAGCTTGCGCGGACAGGGGCAACAGTATTTT.

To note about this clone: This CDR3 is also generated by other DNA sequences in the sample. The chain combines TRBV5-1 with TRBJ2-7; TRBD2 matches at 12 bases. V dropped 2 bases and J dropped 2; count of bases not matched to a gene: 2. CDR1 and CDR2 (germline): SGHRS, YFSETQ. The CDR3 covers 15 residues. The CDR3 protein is CASSFLAGGPYEQYF. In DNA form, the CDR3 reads TGCGCCAGCAGCTTTCTAGCGGGGGGGCCCTACGAGCAGTACTTC.

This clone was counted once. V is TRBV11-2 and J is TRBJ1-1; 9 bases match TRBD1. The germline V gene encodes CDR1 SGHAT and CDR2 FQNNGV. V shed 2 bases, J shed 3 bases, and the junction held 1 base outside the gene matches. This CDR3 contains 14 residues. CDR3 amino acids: CASSLWTGDTEAFF. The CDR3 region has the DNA TGTGCCAGCAGCTTATGGACAGGGGACACTGAAGCTTTCTTT. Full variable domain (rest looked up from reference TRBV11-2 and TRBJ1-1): EAGVAQSPRYKIIEKRQSVAFWCNPISGHATLYWYQQILGQGPKLLIQFQNNGVVDDSQLPKDRFSAERLKGVDSTLKIQPAKLEDSAVYLCASSLWTGDTEAFFGQGTRLTVV.

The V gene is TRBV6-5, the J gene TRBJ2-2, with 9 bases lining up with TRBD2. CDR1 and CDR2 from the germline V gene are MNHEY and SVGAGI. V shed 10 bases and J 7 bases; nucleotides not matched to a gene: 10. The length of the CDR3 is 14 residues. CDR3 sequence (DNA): TGTGCCACCGAGACTAGCGGTACTAGCGGGGAGCTGTTTTTT. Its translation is CATETSGTSGELFF.

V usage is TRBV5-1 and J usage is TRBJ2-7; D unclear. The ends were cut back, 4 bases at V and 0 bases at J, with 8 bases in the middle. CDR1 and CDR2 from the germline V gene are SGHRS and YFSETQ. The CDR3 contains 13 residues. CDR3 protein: CASSIFHSYEQYF. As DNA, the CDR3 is TGCGCCAGCAGCATCTTCCACTCCTACGAGCAGTACTTC.

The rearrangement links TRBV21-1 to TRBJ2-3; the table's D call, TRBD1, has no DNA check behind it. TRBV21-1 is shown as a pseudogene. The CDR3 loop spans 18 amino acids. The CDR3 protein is CASSKVRDRKEVGDTQYF. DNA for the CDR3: TGTGCCAGCAGCAAAGTTCGGGACAGAAAAGAAGTTGGAGATACGCAGTATTTT.

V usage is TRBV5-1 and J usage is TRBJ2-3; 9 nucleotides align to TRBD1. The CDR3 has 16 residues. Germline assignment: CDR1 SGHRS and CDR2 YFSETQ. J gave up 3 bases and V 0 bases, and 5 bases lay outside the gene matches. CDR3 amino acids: CASSLDLGQGTDTQYF. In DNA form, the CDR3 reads TGCGCCAGCAGCTTGGATCTCGGACAGGGGACAGATACGCAGTATTTT.

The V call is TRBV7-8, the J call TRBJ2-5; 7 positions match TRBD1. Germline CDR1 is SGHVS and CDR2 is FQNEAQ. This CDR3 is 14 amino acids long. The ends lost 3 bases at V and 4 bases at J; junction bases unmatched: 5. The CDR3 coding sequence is TGTGCCAGCAGCTTGAACAGGGGACCAGAGACCCAGTACTTC. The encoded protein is CASSLNRGPETQYF.

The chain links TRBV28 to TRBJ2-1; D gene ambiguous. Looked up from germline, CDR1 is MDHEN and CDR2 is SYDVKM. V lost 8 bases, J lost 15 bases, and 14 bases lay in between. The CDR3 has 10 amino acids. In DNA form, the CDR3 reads TGTGCCAGCGGCGGAGCTCCGTCGTTCTTC. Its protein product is CASGGAPSFF.

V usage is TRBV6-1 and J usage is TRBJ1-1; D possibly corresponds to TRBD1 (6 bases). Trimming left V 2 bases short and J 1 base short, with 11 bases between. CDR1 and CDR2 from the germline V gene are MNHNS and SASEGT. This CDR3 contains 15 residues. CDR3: CASSEPHRENTEAFF. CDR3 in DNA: TGTGCCAGCAGTGAACCTCACAGGGAGAACACTGAAGCTTTCTTT.

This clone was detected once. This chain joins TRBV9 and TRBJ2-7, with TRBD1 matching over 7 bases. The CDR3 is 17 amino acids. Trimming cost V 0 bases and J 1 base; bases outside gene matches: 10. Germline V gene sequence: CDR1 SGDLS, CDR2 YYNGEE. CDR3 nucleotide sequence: TGTGCCAGCAGCGTAGTTCCCTCCGGGACAGCTTCCTACGAGCAGTACTTC. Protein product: CASSVVPSGTASYEQYF.